Following are 9 T cell receptor beta chains from one sample sequenced in a study of blood T cell repertoires in COVID-19. Sequencing was performed with immunoSEQ multiplex PCR; in TCRdb, only in-frame clones are kept and a portion is missing. The sample includes hundreds of thousands of clones, more than 75% seen only once; the top ten take around 6%. Source material: peripheral blood. These receptors originate from a woman between 50 and 59 years old with COVID-19, enrolled during active disease.

The chain uses TRBV5-1 and TRBJ2-5, with 9 bases that match TRBD1. Germline V gene lookup returns CDR1 SGHRS and CDR2 YFSETQ. The CDR3 has 14 residues. J gave up 3 bases and V 4 bases, and 4 bases lay outside the gene matches. The CDR3, as DNA: TGCGCCAGCAGCAGGGGACAGGGAAAAGAGACCCAGTACTTC. Its protein product is CASSRGQGKETQYF.

This chain connects TRBV30 to TRBJ2-4, with D possibly being TRBD1 (7 bases). Trimming took off 1 base at V and 7 bases at J, with 8 bases between the two ends. The CDR3 runs 12 residues. In germline, CDR1 is GTSNPN, CDR2 SVGIG (reference sequence). The CDR3 nucleotides are TGTGCCTGGAGTGCAGGGGGGAACATTCAGTACTTC. Its translation: CAWSAGGNIQYF.

CDR3 DNA: TGCGCCAGCAGTGAGTCAGGACACAATGGGTTTTGGAGCAATCAGCCCCAGCATTTT. It codes for CASSESGHNGFWSNQPQHF. This rearrangement joins TRBV10-1 to TRBJ1-5, with D possibly being TRBD1 (5 bases). Trimming took off 0 bases at V and 1 base at J, with 19 bases between the two ends. CDR1 is WNHNN and CDR2 is SYGVQD in the germline V gene (reference sequence). This CDR3 region has 19 residues.

This clone was observed a handful of times. The genes are TRBV6-6 and TRBJ1-5, with D perhaps TRBD1 (5 bases). V lost 3 bases to trimming and J lost 5 bases, with 11 bases between them. Germline CDR1 MNHNY, CDR2 SVGAGI (reference sequence). CDR3 length equals 14 residues. CDR3: CASSYGGVDQPQHF. DNA of the CDR3: TGTGCCAGCAGTTATGGGGGGGTAGATCAGCCCCAGCATTTT.

This rearrangement joins TRBV4-1 to TRBJ2-2, with D maybe TRBD2 (5 bases). Trimming removed 3 bases from V and 8 bases from J, with 10 bases in between. The CDR3 has 13 amino acids. Germline V lookup: CDR1 MGHRA, CDR2 YSYEKL. CDR3 loop: CASSHYTGGELFF. DNA of the CDR3: TGCGCCAGCAGCCACTACACGGGGGGGGAGCTGTTTTTT.

The rearrangement links TRBV5-4 to TRBJ2-2; TRBD2 matches 12 bases. This CDR3 is 16 amino acids long. Germline V CDR1 and CDR2: SGHNT, YYREEE (reference sequence). J lost 7 bases, V lost 4 bases, and 8 bases had no gene match. CDR3 nucleotide sequence: TGTGCCAGCAGCCTCGGACTAGCGGGAACTGGCGGGGAGCTGTTTTTT. Its protein product is CASSLGLAGTGGELFF.

This sequence joins TRBV27 and TRBJ2-1, with D perhaps TRBD2 (5 bases). V gave up 2 bases and J gave up 8 bases, with 7 bases separating them. The V gene's germline CDR1 is MNHEY and CDR2 SMNVEV (reference sequence). The CDR3 length is 12 residues. CDR3 sequence reads: CASSLEGDEQFF. CDR3 nucleotide sequence: TGTGCCAGCAGTTTAGAGGGAGATGAGCAGTTCTTC.

The sample holds one count of this clone. V usage is TRBV2 and J usage is TRBJ2-1; 10 positions match TRBD2. CDR3 length: 17 amino acids. Germline CDR1 SNHLY, CDR2 FYNNEI. V shed 8 bases and J 8 bases; nucleotides not matched to a gene: 18. The CDR3 bases are TGTGCCAGCGACGGGGCGCTAGCGGGAGAAATAGGCTATGAGCAGTTCTTC. Its protein is CASDGALAGEIGYEQFF.

The chain carries TRBV7-2 and TRBJ2-1; possibly TRBD2 for D (5 bases). There are 15 residues in the CDR3. Germline V gene lookup returns CDR1 SGHTA and CDR2 FQGNSA. Trimming pared 5 bases from V and 4 bases from J, leaving 15 bases between. The CDR3 region is CASSEGQQGYNEQFF. CDR3 bases: TGTGCCAGCAGCGAGGGCCAGCAAGGTTACAATGAGCAGTTCTTC.